The 5 T cell receptor beta chains below were found in one sample sequenced in a study of cytomegalovirus exposure and HLA in healthy donors. The data were produced by immunoSEQ multiplex PCR, yet TCRdb's version contains in-frame clones alone and is incomplete. This sample has approximately 150,000 clones, with 70% to 90% found just once. The sequenced sample consisted of PBMCs. These receptors originate from a man in his thirties or forties in good health and CMV-seropositive.

The J gene is TRBJ2-5, the V gene TRBV2; possibly TRBD1 for D (6 bases). The better agreement between TRBJ2-7 and the DNA end casts doubt on the J call. Germline V gene data show CDR1 as SNHLY and CDR2 as FYNNEI. This CDR3 is built from 13 residues. The CDR3 protein is CATKGGSSYEQYF. The CDR3 coding sequence is TGTGCCACTAAAGGGGGAAGCTCCTACGAGCAGTACTTC.

The genes are TRBV9 and TRBJ2-3; 8 nucleotides agree with TRBD2. The CDR3 contains 14 residues. The ends lost 4 bases at V and 6 bases at J; junction bases unmatched: 7. Germline V gene sequence: CDR1 SGDLS, CDR2 YYNGEE. In DNA, the CDR3 is TGTGCCAGCAGCCCGGGGGGGGCTTCGGATACGCAGTATTTT. This gives the protein CASSPGGASDTQYF.

This clone appeared a single time. The chain recombines TRBV11-2 with TRBJ2-5; the match to TRBD2 covers 15 bases. The V gene's germline CDR1 is SGHAT and CDR2 FQNNGV. Trimming cost V 1 base and J 5 bases; bases outside gene matches: 5. The CDR3 contains 17 residues. CDR3 sequence: CASSLGTSGGAFETQYF. The CDR3 DNA sequence: TGTGCCAGCAGCTTAGGGACTAGCGGGGGGGCTTTTGAGACCCAGTACTTC. The complete variable domain, with remaining parts taken from reference TRBV11-2 and TRBJ2-5, reads EAGVAQSPRYKIIEKRQSVAFWCNPISGHATLYWYQQILGQGPKLLIQFQNNGVVDDSQLPKDRFSAERLKGVDSTLKIQPAKLEDSAVYLCASSLGTSGGAFETQYFGPGTRLLVL.

This chain connects TRBV18 to TRBJ2-7, with 13 bases matching TRBD2. Losses at the gene ends were 2 bases for V and 6 bases for J; bases not matched to a gene: 7. This CDR3 is 16 amino acids long. Per germline, CDR1 KGHSH and CDR2 LQKENI. CDR3 sequence: CASSPTSGGVSLEQYF. CDR3 in DNA: TGTGCCAGCTCACCAACTAGCGGGGGGGTCTCTCTCGAGCAGTACTTC.

The V gene is TRBV11-3, the J gene TRBJ2-1; the match to TRBD2 covers 8 bases. There are 15 residues in the CDR3. J gave up 4 bases and V 1 base, and 3 bases lay outside the gene matches. Germline V CDR1 and CDR2: SGHNT, YENEEA. The CDR3 DNA reads as TGTGCCAGCAGCTTAGGTGGCGGGGGGTACAATGAGCAGTTCTTC. Translation gives CASSLGGGGYNEQFF. Drawing the rest from reference TRBV11-3 and TRBJ2-1, the complete variable domain is EAGVVQSPRYKIIEKKQPVAFWCNPISGHNTLYWYLQNLGQGPELLIRYENEEAVDDSQLPKDRFSAERLKGVDSTLKIQPAELGDSAVYLCASSLGGGGYNEQFFGPGTRLTVL.